This TCR beta chain was found in a study of T cell changes during pregnancy in multiple sclerosis. Profiled with immunoSEQ multiplex PCR; TCRdb holds only in-frame clones, not every one. The sample lists some 74,000 clones; almost 95% were seen once. V was trimmed by 0 bases and J by 4 bases, leaving 10 bases between them. Germline CDR1 is SGDLS and CDR2 is YYNGEE. The CDR3 runs to 14 residues. Sequencing was performed on peripheral blood, taken before pregnancy. This clonotype originated in a female donor with multiple sclerosis, enrolled in a pregnancy study. V gene TRBV9 combines with J gene TRBJ1-2, with no clear D. The CDR3 spells CASSVGTTSYGYTF. The CDR3 nucleotides read TGTGCCAGCAGCGTAGGTACCACTAGCTATGGCTACACCTTC.